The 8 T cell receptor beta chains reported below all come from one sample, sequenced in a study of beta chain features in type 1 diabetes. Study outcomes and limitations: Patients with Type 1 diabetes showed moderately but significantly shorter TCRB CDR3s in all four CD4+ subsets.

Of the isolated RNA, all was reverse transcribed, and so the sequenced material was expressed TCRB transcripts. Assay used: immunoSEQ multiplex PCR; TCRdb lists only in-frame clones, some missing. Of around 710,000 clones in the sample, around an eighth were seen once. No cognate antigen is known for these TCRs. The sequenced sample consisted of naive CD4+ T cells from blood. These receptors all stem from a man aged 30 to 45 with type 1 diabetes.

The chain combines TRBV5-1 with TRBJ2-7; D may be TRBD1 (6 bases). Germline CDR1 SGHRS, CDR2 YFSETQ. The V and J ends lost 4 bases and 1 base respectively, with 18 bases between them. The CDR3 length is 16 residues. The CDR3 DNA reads TGCGCCAGCAGCCCCCTCACAGGGCCCGCATCCTACGAGCAGTACTTC. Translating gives CASSPLTGPASYEQYF.

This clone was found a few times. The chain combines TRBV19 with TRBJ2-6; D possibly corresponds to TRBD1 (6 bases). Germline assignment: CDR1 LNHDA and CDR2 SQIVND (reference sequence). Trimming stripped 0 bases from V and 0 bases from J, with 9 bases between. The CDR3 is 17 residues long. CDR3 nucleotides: TGTGCCAGTAGTATAGAACAGGGACGCTCTGGGGCCAACGTCCTGACTTTC. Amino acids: CASSIEQGRSGANVLTF.

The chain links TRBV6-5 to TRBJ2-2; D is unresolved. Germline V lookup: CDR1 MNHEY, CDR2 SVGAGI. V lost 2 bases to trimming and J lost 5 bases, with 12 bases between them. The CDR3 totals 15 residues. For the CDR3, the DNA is TGTGCCAGCAGTTACGGCACCGTCCAAACCGGGGAGCTGTTTTTT. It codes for CASSYGTVQTGELFF.

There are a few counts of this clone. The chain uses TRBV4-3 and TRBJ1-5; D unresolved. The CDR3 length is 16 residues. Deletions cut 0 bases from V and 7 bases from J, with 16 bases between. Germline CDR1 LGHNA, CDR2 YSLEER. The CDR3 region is CASSQERRRDGQPQHF. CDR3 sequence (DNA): TGCGCCAGCAGCCAAGAACGGAGAAGAGACGGACAGCCCCAGCATTTT.

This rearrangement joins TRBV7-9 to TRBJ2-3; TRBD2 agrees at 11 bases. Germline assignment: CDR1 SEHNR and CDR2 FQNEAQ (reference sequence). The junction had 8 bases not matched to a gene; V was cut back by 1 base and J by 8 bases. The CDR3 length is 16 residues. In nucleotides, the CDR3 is TGTGCCAGCAGCTTAGGTCTTGGACTAGCGGGCGGTACGCAGTATTTT. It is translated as CASSLGLGLAGGTQYF.

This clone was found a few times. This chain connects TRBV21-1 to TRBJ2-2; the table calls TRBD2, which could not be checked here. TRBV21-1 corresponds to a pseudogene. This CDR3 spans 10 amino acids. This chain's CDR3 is CATYVRELFF. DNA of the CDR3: TGTGCCACCTATGTCAGGGAGCTGTTTTTT.

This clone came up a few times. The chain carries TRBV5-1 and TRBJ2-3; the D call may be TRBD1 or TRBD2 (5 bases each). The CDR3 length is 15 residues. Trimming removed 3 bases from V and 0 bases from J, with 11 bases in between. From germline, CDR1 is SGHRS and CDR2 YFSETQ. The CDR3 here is CASSSPGDSTDTQYF. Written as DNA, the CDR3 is TGCGCCAGCAGCTCCCCCGGGGACAGCACAGATACGCAGTATTTT.

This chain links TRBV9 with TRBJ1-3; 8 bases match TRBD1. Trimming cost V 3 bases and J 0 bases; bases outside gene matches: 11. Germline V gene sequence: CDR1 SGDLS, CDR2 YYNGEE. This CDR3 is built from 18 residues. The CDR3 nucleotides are TGTGCCAGCAGCGACCTACAGGGGGGCGTCCTCTCTGGAAACACCATATATTTT. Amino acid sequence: CASSDLQGGVLSGNTIYF.